This TCR beta chain was identified in a study of prognosis after radiotherapy for stage I lung cancer. Study at large: Distant metastasis occurred in a few patients at a median of approximately seven months after radiotherapy, while approximately 15 showed no significant progression. Study-wide results and limits: For the expanded TCR clones, whether they were tumor-specific was not determined.

V was shortened by 5 bases and J by 9 bases, with 29 bases between the two germline ends. The germline CDR1 and CDR2 sequences are SEHNR and FQNEAQ (reference sequence). The CDR3 runs 18 residues. This clonotype was counted ten times or more. What it recognizes is unknown. Amplicons of TCR beta CDR3 were generated from genomic DNA by two-round multiplex PCR. Gene-specific primers for each TRBV and TRBJ gene drove first-round PCR. TCRdb re-called the multiplex PCR reads with MiXCR, one entry per CDR3 protein. The sample lists about 15,000 distinct CDR3 sequences; about 18% were seen once. The source was PBMCs, collected before or after stereotactic body radiation therapy (not recorded which). This TCR came from a donor older than 45 with non-small cell lung cancer. The chain joins TRBV7-9 to TRBJ1-5, with D perhaps TRBD1 (6 bases). The CDR3 region has the DNA TGTGCCAGCAGCCCGTCGCAGGGGTATGGTGGGTGTTTTTGGCCCCAGCATTTT. This sequence encodes CASSPSQGYGGCFWPQHF.